Below, 24 T cell receptor beta chains from the same sample are listed, as sequenced in a study of T-cell reconstitution after alpha-beta-depleted transplantation in children. It was with unique molecular identifiers that the TCRbeta library was prepared. Each CDR3 protein gets one entry after TCRdb re-called the PCR reads with MiXCR. The data show some 300,000 distinct CDR3 sequences, roughly a tenth seen once. This specimen was PBMCs, taken before TCRalphabeta/CD19-depleted stem cell transplant. Every receptor here comes from a boy younger than two with acute myeloid leukemia, due to receive a stem cell transplant.

The table lists this clonotype with many counts. The chain has TRBV3-1 and TRBJ1-1, with 9 bases that match TRBD1. Trimming removed 3 bases from V and 5 bases from J; junction bases left unmatched: 4. CDR1 and CDR2 from the germline V gene are LGHDT and YNNKEL (reference sequence). This CDR3 spans 14 amino acids. The CDR3 coding sequence is TGTGCCAGCAGCCATCTCGACAGGGGGACTGAAGCTTTCTTT. Translating gives CASSHLDRGTEAFF.

This clonotype was detected many times. In nucleotides, the CDR3 is TGTGCCAGCAGCCGACTAGATTACTACGAGCAGTACTTC. Translation: CASSRLDYYEQYF. The genes are TRBV7-2 and TRBJ2-7; TRBD2 might be the D (6 bases). CDR1 and CDR2 (germline): SGHTA, FQGNSA. Trimming took 5 bases from V and 3 from J, leaving 11 bases between them. The CDR3 extends over 13 amino acids.

This clonotype was detected only once. This may arise from a read error, as a much more abundant clone is one base away. This rearrangement joins TRBV2 to TRBJ2-4, with TRBD1 as a possible D gene (6 bases). Germline CDR1 and CDR2: SNHLY and FYNNEI. V lost 4 bases and J lost 3, with 16 bases in between. The CDR3 has 16 residues. CDR3 nucleotides: TGTGCCAGCAGTGCACAGGGTGGGTTAGGCAAAAACATTCAGTACTTC. Amino acids: CASSAQGGLGKNIQYF.

The rearrangement links TRBV11-2 to TRBJ2-1; 8 nucleotides agree with TRBD1. Looked up from germline, CDR1 is SGHAT and CDR2 is FQNNGV. With 1 base clipped from V and 4 bases from J, the junction kept 12 bases outside the gene matches. This CDR3 contains 18 residues. CDR3 nucleotide sequence: TGTGCCAGCAGCTTAGGAGCAATTCCAGGGGGCGCGTACAATGAGCAGTTCTTC. This codes for CASSLGAIPGGAYNEQFF.

This clonotype was found many times. The V call is TRBV3-1, the J call TRBJ2-7; TRBD1 matches at 8 bases. The germline gives CDR1 LGHDT, CDR2 YNNKEL (reference sequence). Trimming took 3 bases from V and 2 from J; bases not matched to a gene: 6. The CDR3 spans 15 residues. CDR3 bases: TGTGCCAGCAGCCACGCCGGGACAGGTGCCTACGAGCAGTACTTC. It encodes CASSHAGTGAYEQYF.

V gene TRBV7-2 combines with J gene TRBJ2-5; possible D gene TRBD1, 6 bases. V lost 5 bases to trimming and J lost 7 bases, with 32 bases between them. CDR1 and CDR2 (germline): SGHTA, FQGNSA. The CDR3 has 19 amino acids. The CDR3 coding sequence is TGTGCCAGCAGCCTCCGACGACGGGACACCGCCGCCCGGGTGGGGACCCAGTACTTC. Encoded protein: CASSLRRRDTAARVGTQYF.

This clonotype was counted at least ten times. V usage is TRBV28 and J usage is TRBJ2-1; 12 bases are a match to TRBD2. The CDR3 has 21 residues. Per the germline V gene, CDR1 is MDHEN and CDR2 is SYDVKM. Germline trimming cut 3 bases from V and 0 bases from J; bases unmatched to any gene: 15. CDR3 DNA: TGTGCCAGCAGTTTCGCCCCCCCCCGACTAGCGGGGGACTTCTCCTACAATGAGCAGTTCTTC. Its translation is CASSFAPPRLAGDFSYNEQFF.

This clonotype has a count of ten or more. The chain combines TRBV10-3 with TRBJ1-6; no firm D call. The CDR3 has 15 residues. Trimming cost V 5 bases and J 5 bases, with 13 bases left between them. Germline CDR1 reads ENHRY; CDR2 reads SYGVKD. CDR3 residues: CAISSVTGNNSPLHF. CDR3 sequence (DNA): TGTGCCATCAGTTCGGTCACCGGGAATAATTCACCCCTCCACTTT.

This clonotype was found a few times. The rearrangement links TRBV11-2 to TRBJ2-3, with a weak D call TRBD2 (6 bases). CDR3 length: 15 amino acids. V lost 2 bases to trimming and J lost 10 bases, with 19 bases between them. Germline values: CDR1 SGHAT, CDR2 FQNNGV. The CDR3 loop reads CASSLLGLSTVAQYF. DNA for the CDR3: TGTGCCAGCAGCTTATTGGGACTTTCCACCGTGGCGCAGTATTTT.

This clonotype has at least ten counts. The chain uses TRBV5-1 and TRBJ2-7; D unresolved. CDR1 is SGHRS and CDR2 is YFSETQ in the germline V gene. The CDR3 extends over 14 amino acids. Trimming left V 0 bases short and J 0 bases short, with 7 bases between. DNA for the CDR3: TGCGCCAGCAGCTTGGCCGGCCCCTCCTACGAGCAGTACTTC. As protein: CASSLAGPSYEQYF.

V gene TRBV5-1 combines with J gene TRBJ2-7, with 12 bases lining up with TRBD2. V was clipped by 3 bases and J by 2 bases; unmatched bases: 15. CDR3 size: 19 residues. From germline, CDR1 is SGHRS and CDR2 YFSETQ. The CDR3 DNA follows: TGCGCCAGCAGCTCCAACCCTAGCGGGGGGGCAACGGCGGCCTACGAGCAGTACTTC. Its protein product is CASSSNPSGGATAAYEQYF.

In the case of this clonotype: A much larger clone differs from this one at a single base, so this may be a read error. The chain is built from TRBV6-1 and TRBJ2-7; unclear D gene. Trimming stripped 6 bases from V and 9 bases from J, with 21 bases between. The CDR3 is 14 amino acids. Germline CDR1 reads MNHNS; CDR2 reads SASEGT. CDR3 in amino acids: CASSQGDILIWQYF. The CDR3 DNA follows: TGTGCCAGCAGCCAAGGAGACATCCTAATTTGGCAGTACTTC.

This clonotype was seen only a few times. The chain joins TRBV9 to TRBJ2-1; D uncertain. Trimming removed 0 bases at V and 14 bases at J, with 18 bases between. The CDR3 is 14 amino acids. Germline-derived CDR1 and CDR2 are SGDLS and YYNGEE. Here the CDR3 reads CASSVGAAWSPEFF. CDR3 nucleotide sequence: TGTGCCAGCAGCGTAGGGGCAGCCTGGAGCCCGGAGTTCTTC.

This clonotype was seen at least ten times. The chain carries TRBV9 and TRBJ2-5; 9 bases agree with TRBD1. Losses at the gene ends were 0 bases for V and 5 bases for J; bases not matched to a gene: 8. The CDR3 is made up of 16 amino acids. Germline-derived CDR1 and CDR2 are SGDLS and YYNGEE. The CDR3 region is CASSVGDRAYRETQYF. The CDR3 DNA reads TGTGCCAGCAGCGTAGGGGACAGGGCATACCGGGAGACCCAGTACTTC.

This clonotype appeared many times. CDR3 DNA: TGCGCCAGCAGCTTGGATTCTAGCGGCCTATCCTACGAGCAGTACTTC. Protein sequence: CASSLDSSGLSYEQYF. This chain uses TRBV5-1 with TRBJ2-7; 7 bases fit TRBD2. J lost 1 base, V lost 0 bases, and 7 bases had no gene match. This CDR3 spans 16 amino acids. The germline V gene has CDR1 SGHRS and CDR2 YFSETQ.

This chain uses TRBV20-1 with TRBJ1-5; 7 bases agree with TRBD1. V lost 0 bases to trimming and J lost 5 bases; unmatched junction nucleotides: 4. The CDR3 is 14 amino acids. The germline CDR1 and CDR2 sequences are DFQATT and SNEGSKA (reference sequence). The CDR3, as DNA: TGCAGTGCTAGAGACGGCAGGGGGGATCAGCCCCAGCATTTT. Translated: CSARDGRGDQPQHF.

This clonotype was seen repeatedly, ten times or more. The chain joins TRBV20-1 to TRBJ2-5; 8 nucleotides align to TRBD1. With V trimmed by 0 bases and J by 4 bases, 7 bases remained unmatched. Germline lookup yields CDR1 DFQATT and CDR2 SNEGSKA (reference sequence). There are 15 residues in the CDR3. DNA of the CDR3: TGCAGTGCTAGAGACCTCTGGACAGGGAGAGAGACCCAGTACTTC. Its protein is CSARDLWTGRETQYF.

In its sample, this clonotype was seen a few times. This sequence joins TRBV19 and TRBJ2-4, with 7 bases lining up with TRBD1. The length of the CDR3 is 13 residues. The germline gives CDR1 LNHDA, CDR2 SQIVND (reference sequence). The V and J ends lost 0 bases and 12 bases, in that order; junction bases with no gene match: 5. This CDR3 reads CASSIDRDSRQYF. Here the CDR3 DNA reads TGTGCCAGTAGTATAGACCGGGACAGTCGTCAGTACTTC.

This chain uses TRBV19 with TRBJ1-5, with 7 bases identical to TRBD1. Germline V CDR1 and CDR2: LNHDA, SQIVND (reference sequence). The ends lost 7 bases at V and 4 bases at J; junction bases unmatched: 7. This CDR3 region has 14 residues. This chain's CDR3 is CASTTGVGNQPQHF. CDR3 nucleotides: TGTGCCAGTACCACAGGGGTGGGAAATCAGCCCCAGCATTTT.

This clonotype was seen repeatedly, ten times or more. The rearrangement joins TRBV5-6 to TRBJ2-4; TRBD2 matches at 11 bases. Germline V lookup: CDR1 SGHDT, CDR2 YYEEEE. The V and J ends lost 2 bases and 0 bases, in that order; junction bases with no gene match: 7. The CDR3 is 18 residues long. Here the CDR3 reads CASSLITSGRLAKNIQYF. The CDR3 region has the DNA TGTGCCAGCAGCTTAATTACTAGCGGGAGATTAGCCAAAAACATTCAGTACTTC.

The chain carries TRBV7-2 and TRBJ2-7, with a tentative D call TRBD1 (6 bases). V lost 4 bases and J lost 5, with 15 bases in between. Germline CDR1 reads SGHTA; CDR2 reads FQGNSA. The CDR3 spans 14 residues. The CDR3 is CASSSLTGYHEQYF. The DNA of the CDR3 is TGTGCCAGCAGCTCCCTTACAGGGTACCACGAGCAGTACTTC.

This chain uses TRBV11-2 with TRBJ1-2; TRBD1 might be the D (6 bases). V lost 5 bases to trimming and J lost 8 bases, with 21 bases between them. CDR3 length: 15 residues. Germline assignment: CDR1 SGHAT and CDR2 FQNNGV. DNA for the CDR3: TGTGCCAGCAGCCCCGCAGGGGTTACCCCTACCGGCTACACCTTC. Translation: CASSPAGVTPTGYTF.

This clonotype was seen many times. The gene calls are TRBV5-4 and TRBJ2-4; TRBD2 is a possible D gene (5 bases). The CDR3 consists of 19 residues. CDR1 and CDR2 (germline): SGHNT, YYREEE (reference sequence). V dropped 1 base and J dropped 0 bases, with 20 bases sitting between them. DNA for the CDR3: TGTGCCAGCAGCTTGTTGGTTTCCGGGGAACTACTAGCCAAAAACATTCAGTACTTC. It yields the protein CASSLLVSGELLAKNIQYF.

In regard to this clonotype: A much larger clone sits a single nucleotide away, making a read error possible. This rearrangement joins TRBV7-3 to TRBJ2-1; 11 bases are a match to TRBD2. The CDR3 is 17 residues long. Germline assignment: CDR1 SGHTA and CDR2 FQGTGA. After removal of 6 bases from V and 7 bases from J, the junction contained 14 bases not matched to a gene. The CDR3 nucleotides read TGTGCCAGCAGTCATGGGGTGGGACTAGCGGAGGGAAATGAGCAGTTCTTC. It is translated as CASSHGVGLAEGNEQFF.